This T cell receptor (beta chain) was captured by sequencing in a study of CD8+CD57+ T cells in acquired aplastic anemia. Study-level background: DNA recovered from sorted CD4+ and CD8+ cells had a mean of 3.2 ug.

TCR beta VDJ and CDR3 were profiled, and genomic DNA was the template. TCRdb used MiXCR to reprocess the reads, holding one entry per CDR3 protein. The table lists hundreds of thousands of distinct CDR3 sequences, roughly 64% of them singletons. General study findings and limits: Patients and controls shared about 30 CD8+ CDR3 sequences. Statistical testing detected no significant gap in CD8+ Simpson's diversity between patients and controls.

Only one count was recorded for this clonotype. Its antigen is still unknown. V shed 6 bases and J shed 11 bases, with 13 bases lying between them. The CDR3 extends over 11 amino acids. This sequence originates from a human donor in good health, serving as a control. Sequenced: sorted CD4+, CD8+, or CD8+CD57+ T cells (not recorded which) from PBMCs. The rearrangement joins TRBV12-3 or TRBV12-4 to TRBJ1-2; D uncertain. The CDR3 DNA sequence: TGTGCCAGCAGCGTAAGGGAACTATACACCTTC. Its translation: CASSVRELYTF.